This entry lists 8 T cell receptor beta chains sequenced from one sample in a study of T cells after posttransplantation cyclophosphamide. Clones were sequenced by immunoSEQ multiplex PCR, and TCRdb holds only the in-frame ones, with some missing. The sample has some 11,000 clones, more than 75% seen once. Cyclophosphamide on days +3 and +4 followed busulfan-fludarabine conditioning and a marrow graft. The input for sequencing was CD4+ T cells sorted from PBMCs, taken after allogeneic stem cell transplant with posttransplant cyclophosphamide. Receptor source: a young adult male patient who received an allogeneic stem cell transplant from a related donor, was CMV-positive, and had acute GVHD only. Some of the T cells may derive from the graft donor.

The chain is built from TRBV12-5 and TRBJ1-1, with a tentative D call TRBD1 (6 bases). This CDR3 is built from 15 residues. Per the germline V gene, CDR1 is LGHNT and CDR2 is FRNRAP. The V and J ends lost 3 bases and 4 bases respectively, with 15 bases between them. The CDR3 coding sequence is TGTGCTAGTGGTTTTATACAGGGTATTATCACTGAAGCTTTCTTT. Its protein product is CASGFIQGIITEAFF.

The chain joins TRBV7-9 to TRBJ2-5, with D tentatively TRBD1 (6 bases). CDR3 length: 12 residues. The V gene's germline CDR1 is SEHNR and CDR2 FQNEAQ (reference sequence). V shed 10 bases and J shed 4 bases, with 13 bases lying between them. CDR3 nucleotides: TGTGCCATCGAGACAGGAGGAGAGACCCAGTACTTC. Protein: CAIETGGETQYF.

This chain uses TRBV7-2 with TRBJ2-5; 9 bases line up with TRBD2. Germline V gene data show CDR1 as SGHTA and CDR2 as FQGNSA. The CDR3 sequence is 14 residues long. The J segment lost 5 bases and the V segment lost 2 bases, leaving 3 bases of the junction unmatched. CDR3 in amino acids: CASSLRRGGETQYF. In DNA form, the CDR3 reads TGTGCCAGCAGCTTAAGGCGGGGGGGGGAGACCCAGTACTTC.

As regards this clone: Since no conserved phenylalanine or tryptophan closes the CDR3, a read error is the likely cause. The chain is built from TRBV6-5 and TRBJ2-7; unclear D gene. The CDR3 is 15 amino acids. The V and J ends lost 6 bases and 0 bases respectively, with 15 bases between them. Germline CDR1 MNHEY, CDR2 SVGAGI. CDR3 loop: CASSLTWSSSYEQYL. The CDR3 nucleotides are TGTGCCAGCAGCCTTACATGGTCTAGCTCCTACGAGCAGTACTTA.

Concerning this clone itself: The sample carries other DNA sequences with the same CDR3. The V gene is TRBV7-2, the J gene TRBJ1-2; D is perhaps TRBD1 (6 bases). V was shortened by 2 bases and J by 4 bases, with 8 bases between the two germline ends. Germline-derived CDR1 and CDR2 are SGHTA and FQGNSA. This CDR3 comprises 13 residues. CDR3 loop: CASSLSRGYGYTF. CDR3 sequence (DNA): TGTGCCAGCAGCTTAAGCAGGGGCTATGGCTACACCTTC.

In this sample, this clone turned up once. The J gene is TRBJ2-2, the V gene TRBV7-6; D is possibly TRBD2 (6 bases). This CDR3 spans 16 amino acids. V was trimmed by 1 base and J by 7 bases, leaving 16 bases between them. Per germline, CDR1 SGHVS and CDR2 FNYEAQ. The CDR3 sequence: CASSLESNTAGGELFF. The DNA of the CDR3 is TGTGCCAGCAGCTTAGAATCGAACACAGCGGGCGGGGAGCTGTTTTTT. Full variable domain (missing parts from reference TRBV7-6 and TRBJ2-2): GAGVSQSPRYKVTKRGQDVALRCDPISGHVSLYWYRQALGQGPEFLTYFNYEAQQDKSGLPNDRFSAERPEGSISTLTIQRTEQRDSAMYRCASSLESNTAGGELFFGEGSRLTVL.

This chain uses TRBV6-6 with TRBJ1-1; D might be TRBD1 (5 bases). CDR3 length equals 15 residues. Germline CDR1 MNHNY, CDR2 SVGAGI (reference sequence). V was clipped by 5 bases and J by 0 bases, with 13 bases between them. The CDR3 DNA sequence: TGTGCCAGCAGTCCCCGACAGCACCTGAACACTGAAGCTTTCTTT. This encodes CASSPRQHLNTEAFF.

This clone was detected only once. CDR3: CASSFEAGTEAFF. Written as DNA, the CDR3 is TGTGCCAGCAGCTTCGAAGCCGGGACAGAAGCTTTCTTT. V and J are TRBV7-2 and TRBJ1-1; the D gene is possibly TRBD1 (6 bases). Trimming left V 3 bases short and J 8 bases short, with 13 bases between. The germline gives CDR1 SGHTA, CDR2 FQGNSA. The CDR3 spans 13 residues.